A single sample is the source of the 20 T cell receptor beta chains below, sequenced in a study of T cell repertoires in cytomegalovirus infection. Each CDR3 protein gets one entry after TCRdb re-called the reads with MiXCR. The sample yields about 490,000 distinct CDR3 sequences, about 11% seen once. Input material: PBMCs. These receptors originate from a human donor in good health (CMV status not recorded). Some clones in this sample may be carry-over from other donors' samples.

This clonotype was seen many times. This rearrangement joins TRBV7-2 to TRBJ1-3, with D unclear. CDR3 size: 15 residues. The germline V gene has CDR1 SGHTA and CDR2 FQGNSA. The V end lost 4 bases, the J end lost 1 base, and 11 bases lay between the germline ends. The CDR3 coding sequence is TGTGCCAGCAGCTCGATTCGACAATCTGGAAACACCATATATTTT. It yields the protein CASSSIRQSGNTIYF.

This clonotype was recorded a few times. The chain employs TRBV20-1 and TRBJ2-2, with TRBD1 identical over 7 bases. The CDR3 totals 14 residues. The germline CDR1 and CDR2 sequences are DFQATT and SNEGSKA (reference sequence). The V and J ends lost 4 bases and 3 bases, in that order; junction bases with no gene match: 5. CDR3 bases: TGCAGTGCTAAACAGGGGAGCGACACCGGGGAGCTGTTTTTT. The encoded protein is CSAKQGSDTGELFF.

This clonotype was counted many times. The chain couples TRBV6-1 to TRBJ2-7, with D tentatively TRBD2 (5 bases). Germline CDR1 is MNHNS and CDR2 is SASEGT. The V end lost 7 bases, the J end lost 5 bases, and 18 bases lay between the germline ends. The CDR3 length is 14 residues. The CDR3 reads CASTPEGRFNEQYF. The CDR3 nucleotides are TGTGCCAGCACCCCTGAGGGCAGGTTTAACGAGCAGTACTTC.

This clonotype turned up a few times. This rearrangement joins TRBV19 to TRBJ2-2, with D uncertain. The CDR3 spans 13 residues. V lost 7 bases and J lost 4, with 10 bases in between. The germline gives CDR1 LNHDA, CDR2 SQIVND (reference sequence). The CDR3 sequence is CASTSRLTGELFF. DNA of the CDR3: TGTGCCAGTACCTCTCGTCTCACCGGGGAGCTGTTTTTT.

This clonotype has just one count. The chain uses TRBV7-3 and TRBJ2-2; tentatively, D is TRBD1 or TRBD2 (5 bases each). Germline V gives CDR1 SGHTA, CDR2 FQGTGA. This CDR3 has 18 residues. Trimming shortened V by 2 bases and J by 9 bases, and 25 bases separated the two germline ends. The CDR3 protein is CASSLHGATSYEHRELFF. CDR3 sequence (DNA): TGTGCCAGCAGCTTACACGGGGCAACTAGTTACGAACACCGGGAGCTGTTTTTT.

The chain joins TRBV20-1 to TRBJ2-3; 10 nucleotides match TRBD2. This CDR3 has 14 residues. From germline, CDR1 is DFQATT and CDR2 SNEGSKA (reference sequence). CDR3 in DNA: TGCAGCTCAACTAGCGGGGCGTACAAAGATACGCAGTATTTT. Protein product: CSSTSGAYKDTQYF.

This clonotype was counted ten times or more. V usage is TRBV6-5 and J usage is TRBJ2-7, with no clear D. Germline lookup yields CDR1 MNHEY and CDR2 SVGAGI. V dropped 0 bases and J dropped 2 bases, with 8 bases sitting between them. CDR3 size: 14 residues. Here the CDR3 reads CASSYSGGTYEQYF. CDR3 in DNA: TGTGCCAGCAGTTACTCAGGCGGAACCTACGAGCAGTACTTC.

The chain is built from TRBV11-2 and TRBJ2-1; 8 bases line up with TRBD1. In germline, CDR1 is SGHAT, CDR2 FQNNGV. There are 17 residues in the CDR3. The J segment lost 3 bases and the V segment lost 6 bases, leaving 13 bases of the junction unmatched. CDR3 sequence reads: CASRPNPLGTGYNEQFF. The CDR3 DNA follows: TGTGCCAGCAGACCTAATCCGCTGGGGACAGGCTACAATGAGCAGTTCTTC.

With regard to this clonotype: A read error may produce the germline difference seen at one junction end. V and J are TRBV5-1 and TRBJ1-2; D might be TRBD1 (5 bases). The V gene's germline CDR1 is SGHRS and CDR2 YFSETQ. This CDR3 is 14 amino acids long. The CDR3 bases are TGCGCCAGCAGCTTGGCGGGCGGCGGGGGAGGCTGCACCTTC. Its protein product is CASSLAGGGGGCTF.

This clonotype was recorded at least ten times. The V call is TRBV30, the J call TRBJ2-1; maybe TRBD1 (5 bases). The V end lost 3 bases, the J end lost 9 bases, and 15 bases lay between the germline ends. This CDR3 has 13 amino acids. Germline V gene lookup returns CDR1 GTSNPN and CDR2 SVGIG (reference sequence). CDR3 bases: TGTGCCTGGAGCGGATCAGGGTTCGGTGAGCAGTTCTTC. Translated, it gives CAWSGSGFGEQFF.

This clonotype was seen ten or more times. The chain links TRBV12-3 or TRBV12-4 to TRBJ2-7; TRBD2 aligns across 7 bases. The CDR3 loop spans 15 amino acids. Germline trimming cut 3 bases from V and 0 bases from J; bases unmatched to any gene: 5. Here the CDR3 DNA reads TGTGCCAGCAGTTTGAGCGGGAAGGGCTCCTACGAGCAGTACTTC. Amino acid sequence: CASSLSGKGSYEQYF.

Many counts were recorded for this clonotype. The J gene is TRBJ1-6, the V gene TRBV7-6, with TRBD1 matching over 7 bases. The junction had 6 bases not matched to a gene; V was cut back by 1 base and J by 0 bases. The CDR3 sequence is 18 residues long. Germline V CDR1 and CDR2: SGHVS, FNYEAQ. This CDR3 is CASSLEGTDSSYNSPLHF. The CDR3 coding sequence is TGTGCCAGCAGCTTAGAAGGGACAGACAGCTCCTATAATTCACCCCTCCACTTT.

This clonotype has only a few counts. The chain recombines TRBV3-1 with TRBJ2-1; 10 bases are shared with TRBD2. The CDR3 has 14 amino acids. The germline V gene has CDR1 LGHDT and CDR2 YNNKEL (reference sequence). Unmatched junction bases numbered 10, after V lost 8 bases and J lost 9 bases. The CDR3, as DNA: TGTGCCAGCGGCAGCGGGGGGGCCCAGAGTGAGCAGTTCTTC. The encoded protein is CASGSGGAQSEQFF.

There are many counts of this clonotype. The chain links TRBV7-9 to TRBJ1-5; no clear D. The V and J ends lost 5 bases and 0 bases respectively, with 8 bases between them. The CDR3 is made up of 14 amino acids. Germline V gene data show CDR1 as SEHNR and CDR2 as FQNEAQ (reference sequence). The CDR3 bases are TGTGCCAGCAGCATTCAGGCTAGCAATCAGCCCCAGCATTTT. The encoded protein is CASSIQASNQPQHF.

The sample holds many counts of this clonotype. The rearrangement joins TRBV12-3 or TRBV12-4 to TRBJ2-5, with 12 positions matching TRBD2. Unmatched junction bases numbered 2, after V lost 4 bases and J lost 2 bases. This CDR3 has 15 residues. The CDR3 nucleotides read TGTGCCAGCAGTTATCTAGCGGGAGGGCAAGAGACCCAGTACTTC. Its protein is CASSYLAGGQETQYF.

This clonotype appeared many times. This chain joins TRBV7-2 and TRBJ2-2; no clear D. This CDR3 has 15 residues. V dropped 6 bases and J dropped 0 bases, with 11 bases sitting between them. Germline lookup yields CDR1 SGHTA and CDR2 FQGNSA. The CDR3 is CASSPGRANTGELFF. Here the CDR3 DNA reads TGTGCCAGCAGTCCTGGCCGCGCGAACACCGGGGAGCTGTTTTTT.

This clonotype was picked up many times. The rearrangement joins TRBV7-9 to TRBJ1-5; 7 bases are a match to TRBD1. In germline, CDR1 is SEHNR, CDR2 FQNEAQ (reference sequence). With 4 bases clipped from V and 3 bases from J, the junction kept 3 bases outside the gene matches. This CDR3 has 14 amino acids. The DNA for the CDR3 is TGTGCCAGCAGCTCTGGACAGGCCAATCAGCCCCAGCATTTT. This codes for CASSSGQANQPQHF.

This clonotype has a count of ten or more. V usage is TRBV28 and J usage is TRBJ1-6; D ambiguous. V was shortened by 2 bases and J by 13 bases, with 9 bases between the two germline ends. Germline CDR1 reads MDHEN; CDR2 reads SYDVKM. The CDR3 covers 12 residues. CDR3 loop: CASSLPFLPLHF. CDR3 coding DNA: TGTGCCAGCAGTTTACCCTTCTTGCCCCTCCACTTT.

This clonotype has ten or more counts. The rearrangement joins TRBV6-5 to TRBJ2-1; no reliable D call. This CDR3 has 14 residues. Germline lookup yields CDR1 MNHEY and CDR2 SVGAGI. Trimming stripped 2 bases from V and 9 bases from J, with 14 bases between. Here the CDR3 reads CASSYNGPPSEQFF. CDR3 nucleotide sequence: TGTGCCAGCAGTTACAACGGGCCGCCTTCTGAGCAGTTCTTC.

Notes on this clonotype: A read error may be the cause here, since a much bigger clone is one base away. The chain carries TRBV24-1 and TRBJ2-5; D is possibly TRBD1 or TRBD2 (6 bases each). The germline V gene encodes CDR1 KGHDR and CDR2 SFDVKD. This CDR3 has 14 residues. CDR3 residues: CAISVTGRSETQYF. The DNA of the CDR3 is TGTGCCATCAGTGTAACAGGGAGGTCGGAGACCCAGTACTTC.